This entry lists 18 T cell receptor beta chains sequenced from one sample in a study of graft-versus-host responses after intestinal transplantation. Libraries were prepared by immunoSEQ multiplex PCR; TCRdb keeps only in-frame clonotypes and omits some of them. Of 15,000 to 20,000 clones listed, roughly 87% were seen once; the top ten hold approximately 2%. Sequenced material: PBMCs, taken 14 days after transplant. All receptors derive from a human patient who received an intestinal transplant, so some T cells may come from the graft donor.

The chain recombines TRBV5-6 with TRBJ1-5, with TRBD1 matching 12 bases. The germline gives CDR1 SGHDT, CDR2 YYEEEE. The trim removed 2 bases at V and 7 bases at J, leaving 4 bases unmatched. CDR3 length equals 15 residues. The chain's CDR3 is CASSFGTGGSQPQHF. The CDR3 DNA reads TGTGCCAGCAGCTTCGGGACAGGGGGCAGCCAGCCCCAGCATTTT.

The J gene is TRBJ1-4, the V gene TRBV5-1, with D maybe TRBD1 (6 bases). The CDR3 is made up of 15 amino acids. CDR1 and CDR2 (germline): SGHRS, YFSETQ. V lost 5 bases to trimming and J lost 0 bases, with 11 bases between them. The CDR3 here is CASRTHRATNEKLFF. CDR3 DNA: TGCGCCAGCAGAACCCACAGGGCAACTAATGAAAAACTGTTTTTT.

The genes are TRBV4-1 and TRBJ2-5; D might be TRBD1 (6 bases). The V and J ends lost 1 base and 1 base respectively, with 10 bases between them. CDR1 is MGHRA, CDR2 YSYEKL, per germline. This CDR3 region has 15 residues. The CDR3 region is CASSQGGQFQETQYF. The CDR3 nucleotides are TGCGCCAGCAGCCAAGGGGGGCAGTTCCAAGAGACCCAGTACTTC.

This chain links TRBV11-3 with TRBJ1-4, with D perhaps matching TRBD1 (5 bases). Germline lookup yields CDR1 SGHNT and CDR2 YENEEA. The CDR3 has 15 residues. Trimming left V 1 base short and J 6 bases short, with 12 bases between. CDR3 DNA: TGTGCCAGCAGCTTAGCCTGCCAGGGAGATGAAAAACTGTTTTTT. This gives the protein CASSLACQGDEKLFF. Supplemented by reference TRBV11-3 and TRBJ1-4, the full variable domain reads EAGVVQSPRYKIIEKKQPVAFWCNPISGHNTLYWYLQNLGQGPELLIRYENEEAVDDSQLPKDRFSAERLKGVDSTLKIQPAELGDSAVYLCASSLACQGDEKLFFGSGTQLSVL.

This clone has only one observation. This sequence joins TRBV7-6 and TRBJ1-4; tentative D call: TRBD1 (5 bases). The CDR3 is 15 amino acids. The germline CDR1 and CDR2 sequences are SGHVS and FNYEAQ. V lost 1 base to trimming and J lost 8 bases, with 14 bases between them. CDR3 amino acids: CASSLVPGVKEKLFF. DNA of the CDR3: TGTGCCAGCAGCTTAGTTCCGGGGGTTAAAGAAAAACTGTTTTTT. Complete variable domain (other parts from reference TRBV7-6 and TRBJ1-4): GAGVSQSPRYKVTKRGQDVALRCDPISGHVSLYWYRQALGQGPEFLTYFNYEAQQDKSGLPNDRFSAERPEGSISTLTIQRTEQRDSAMYRCASSLVPGVKEKLFFGSGTQLSVL.

The chain links TRBV7-9 to TRBJ1-1, with D hard to call. Germline values: CDR1 SEHNR, CDR2 FQNEAQ (reference sequence). The CDR3 contains 13 residues. The V end was cut by 5 bases, the J end by 2 bases, with 9 bases between. The CDR3 here is CASSRAGNTEAFF. The CDR3 coding sequence is TGTGCCAGCAGCCGGGCCGGCAACACTGAAGCTTTCTTT.

A remark on this clone: This CDR3 is also generated by other DNA sequences in the sample. The rearrangement links TRBV6-5 to TRBJ2-7; 8 bases map to TRBD1. The CDR3 is 15 amino acids. The V and J ends lost 0 bases and 3 bases, in that order; junction bases with no gene match: 4. Germline CDR1 is MNHEY and CDR2 is SVGAGI. This CDR3 is CASSYSQGARYEQYF. CDR3 sequence (DNA): TGTGCCAGCAGTTACTCTCAGGGGGCGCGCTACGAGCAGTACTTC.

This chain uses TRBV6-5 with TRBJ1-2, with D possibly matching TRBD1 (5 bases). This CDR3 contains 13 residues. Germline V CDR1 and CDR2: MNHEY, SVGAGI. V lost 5 bases and J 8 bases, leaving 15 bases between the germline ends. CDR3 protein: CASSEGVPTGYTF. The CDR3 DNA reads as TGTGCCAGCAGTGAAGGGGTACCTACCGGCTACACCTTC.

This clone was seen a few times. This sequence joins TRBV28 and TRBJ2-5; the D call may be TRBD1 or TRBD2 (5 bases each). Germline V gene data show CDR1 as MDHEN and CDR2 as SYDVKM. CDR3 length: 14 amino acids. V was shortened by 3 bases and J by 3 bases, with 11 bases between the two germline ends. The CDR3, as DNA: TGTGCCAGCAGTTTCGGGGCCTTAAAAGAGACCCAGTACTTC. This encodes CASSFGALKETQYF.

The chain has TRBV5-4 and TRBJ1-1, with TRBD1 identical over 9 bases. Germline CDR1 SGHNT, CDR2 YYREEE (reference sequence). The V segment lost 2 bases and the J segment 1 base; nucleotides outside the gene matches: 3. CDR3 length: 15 residues. CDR3 DNA sequence: TGTGCCAGCAGCTTACAGGGGGCTCCGAACACTGAAGCTTTCTTT. Protein product: CASSLQGAPNTEAFF.

This chain connects TRBV5-6 to TRBJ2-2; 7 nucleotides match TRBD1. The J segment lost 2 bases and the V segment lost 4 bases, leaving 11 bases of the junction unmatched. CDR3 size: 17 residues. The germline CDR1 and CDR2 sequences are SGHDT and YYEEEE. The CDR3 bases are TGTGCCAGCAGCCTTCGCGGACAGGCCCCTAACACCGGGGAGCTGTTTTTT. Its translation is CASSLRGQAPNTGELFF.

The chain has TRBV28 and TRBJ1-2; the match to TRBD1 covers 9 bases. V trimming: 6 bases; J trimming: 9 bases; junction bases outside the gene matches: 11. The length of the CDR3 is 14 residues. Looked up from germline, CDR1 is MDHEN and CDR2 is SYDVKM. The CDR3 DNA reads TGTGCCAGCAGAAGACAGGGGGGGAATAGGAGCTACACCTTC. Protein product: CASRRQGGNRSYTF.

The J gene is TRBJ1-1, the V gene TRBV19; D is ambiguous. The CDR3 runs to 14 residues. CDR1 and CDR2 from the germline V gene are LNHDA and SQIVND (reference sequence). V lost 3 bases and J 2 bases, leaving 10 bases between the germline ends. The chain's CDR3 is CASSIPYSNTEAFF. The CDR3 region has the DNA TGTGCCAGTAGTATTCCCTACAGTAACACTGAAGCTTTCTTT.

This rearrangement joins TRBV19 to TRBJ2-7; TRBD1 agrees at 8 bases. The CDR3 runs 13 residues. Germline assignment: CDR1 LNHDA and CDR2 SQIVND (reference sequence). Losses at the gene ends were 3 bases for V and 5 bases for J; bases not matched to a gene: 3. The CDR3 protein is CASSIGTGDEQYF. CDR3 DNA: TGTGCCAGTAGTATCGGGACAGGTGACGAGCAGTACTTC.

This rearrangement joins TRBV11-2 to TRBJ2-3; 8 bases are a match to TRBD2. Germline lookup yields CDR1 SGHAT and CDR2 FQNNGV. The CDR3 runs 17 residues. The V and J ends lost 3 bases and 0 bases, in that order; junction bases with no gene match: 8. CDR3 loop: CASSFRVGGGSTDTQYF. The CDR3 DNA sequence: TGTGCCAGCAGCTTCCGGGTCGGCGGGGGGAGCACAGATACGCAGTATTTT.

The rearrangement links TRBV7-9 to TRBJ1-1; no reliable D call. The CDR3 spans 13 residues. Trimming took off 5 bases at V and 1 base at J, with 8 bases between the two ends. Germline loops: CDR1 SEHNR, CDR2 FQNEAQ (reference sequence). CDR3 DNA sequence: TGTGCCAGCAGCGTAACAGCGAACACTGAAGCTTTCTTT. It codes for CASSVTANTEAFF.

The gene calls are TRBV4-1 and TRBJ2-5, with 12 bases fitting TRBD2. Germline lookup yields CDR1 MGHRA and CDR2 YSYEKL. This CDR3 has 15 residues. V lost 2 bases, J lost 2 bases, and 0 bases stayed unmatched. For the CDR3, the DNA is TGCGCCAGCAGCCAACTAGCGGGGGGGCAAGAGACCCAGTACTTC. This sequence encodes CASSQLAGGQETQYF.

The chain couples TRBV9 to TRBJ2-7, with D tentatively TRBD2 (5 bases). Per the germline V gene, CDR1 is SGDLS and CDR2 is YYNGEE. V was pared by 0 bases and J by 6 bases, with 25 bases between. The CDR3 spans 18 residues. The CDR3 loop reads CASSVVYSESPKNCEQYF. CDR3 DNA sequence: TGTGCCAGCAGCGTAGTATATAGCGAGAGCCCCAAGAACTGCGAGCAGTACTTC.